This T cell receptor beta chain appears in the sequencing data of a study of blood T cells in healthy people across ages (dated by TCRdb to the mid-2010s). In terms of the full investigation: In model experiments, roughly one uniquely barcoded TCR beta cDNA molecule per two T cells was captured by template switching. Using deep sequencing normalized with unique cDNA molecular identifiers, the study measured how TCR beta repertoire diversity changes with age. Donors of different ages were randomly distributed across sequencing lanes to avoid experimental bias. The donors were divided into four age groups: young (average about 15 years), middle-aged (about 40), aged (about 56) and long-lived (about 90). Two additional independent replicas of 1 million unique cDNA reads from the same blood draw were analyzed for two donors (one aged 18 to 30 and one aged 80 or older).

The 40 or so donors, aged about 6 to 100 years, were systemically healthy Caucasian individuals from Russia. Ten milliliters of peripheral blood were drawn from each donor into EDTA-treated Vacutainer tubes. Ficoll-Paque density-gradient centrifugation was used to isolate PBMCs, with at least 7 million obtained per sample. Total RNA was extracted from PBMCs with Trizol reagent, with at least 6 micrograms obtained per sample. Naive CD45RAhigh/CD27high T cell percentages were measured by flow cytometry on a PBMC aliquot from every donor. As concerns this clonotype: Its antigen is still unknown. One base away lies a much larger clone, so this may be a sequencing read error.

Including the terminal cysteine and phenylalanine, the CDR3 comprises 14 residues. The read is trimmed to its CDR3 DNA, 42 bases read in frame from base 1. CDR1 SQVTM and CDR2 ANQGSEA were looked up in the germline V gene. V is reduced by 4 bases and J by 5 bases, leaving a spacing of 17 bases between them. Libraries were constructed by 5' RACE. Reads for this sample came from an Illumina HiSeq 2500. The second PCR ran for about 6 to 12 cycles and used a J-beta primer mix along with a sample-barcoded 5' primer. A template-switch 5' adaptor carrying 12 random nucleotides introduced a unique molecular identifier onto each TCR beta cDNA molecule. Each sample yielded at least 2.5 million CDR3-containing paired-end reads. The Mint cDNA synthesis kit, primed by a TRBC-specific oligonucleotide, was used to synthesize first-strand cDNA from all RNA. Following uracil-DNA glycosylase treatment, a first 18-cycle PCR with universal primers M1SS and BC2_uni_R was performed on all cDNA. The original methods were these. For normalization, 1 million high-quality reads were randomly selected from each sample, with every read carrying a distinct molecular identifier. Instead of being binned into consensus sequences, reads with shared molecular identifiers were discarded. MiTCR, set to a Q25 quality threshold and the strictest error-elimination algorithm, was used for CDR3 identification, clonotype clustering and error correction. A nonparametric unseen species model with Euler transformation was used to estimate lower-bound total TCR beta diversity. TCRdb took the public reads, trimmed them with fastp at Q25, ran MiXCR for clone calling and kept in-frame beta chains. Every distinct CDR3 protein forms one entry, paired with its most common genes and DNA. The V and J calls shown here were made by TCRdb, not taken from the authors' results. This sample is represented by hundreds of thousands of distinct CDR3 sequences; approximately 30% of them were singletons. Jointly, the top ten make up more than 15% of the sample.

The paper as a whole reports these results and caveats: Because the CMV infection status of the donors was unknown, age-related changes in expanded clonotypes may potentially have been confounded. Estimates of total diversity based on one million sequenced T cells were regarded as lower bounds and as underestimates. Observed TCR beta diversity per million T cells fell roughly linearly with age, and a significant reduction was already apparent by age roughly 40. There was a strong correlation between observed TCR beta diversity and the percentage of naive T cells measured by flow cytometry. Since profiling was done on bulk unsorted PBMCs, naive and antigen-experienced compartments could not be conclusively compared. Compared with the aged group, the long-lived group had more naive CD4+ T cells, fewer expanded clones and increased TCR diversity, a pattern suggesting age selection.

Here the chain combines TRBV29-1 and TRBJ2-5; perhaps TRBD2 is the D gene, with 6 bases matching. The sequencing input was blood. This receptor was taken from a woman at least 80 years old in good health. The DNA reads as follows: TGCAGCGTTGTACCCGCGGGGATAGGGGAGACCCAGTACTTC. Translated, this gives CSVVPAGIGETQYF. With the rest looked up from the reference TRBV29-1 and TRBJ2-5 genes rather than sequenced, the full variable domain is SAVISQKPSRDICQRGTSLTIQCQVDSQVTMMFWYRQQPGQSLTLIATANQGSEATYESGFVIDKFPISRPNLTFSTLTVSNMSPEDSSIYLCSVVPAGIGETQYFGPGTRLLVL.